Shown below are 19 T cell receptor beta chains from a single sample sequenced in a study of blood T cell repertoires in COVID-19 (dated by TCRdb to 2020 to 2021). Library construction relied on the immunoSEQ multiplex PCR assay. TCRdb carries this immuneACCESS record with in-frame sequences only. Its versions omit some clonotypes, under half of them owing to an unresolved V gene in the studies checked, with the rest unexplained. The table for this sample lists 100,000 or so clones; 70% to 90% of them were counted only once. 6.5% of the sample is held by the ten biggest clonotypes. The source material was peripheral blood. The receptors come from a woman aged 55-70 years with acute or convalescent COVID-19.

The gene calls are TRBV28 and TRBJ2-1, with 8 positions matching TRBD1. Germline V CDR1 and CDR2: MDHEN, SYDVKM. Trimming cost V 5 bases and J 12 bases; bases outside gene matches: 6. The CDR3 runs to 12 residues. Written as DNA, the CDR3 is TGTGCCAGCAGTCTAACAGGGGGAGGGCAGTTCTTC. Translation gives CASSLTGGGQFF.

This clone was observed a handful of times. This sequence joins TRBV6-4 and TRBJ1-1; TRBD1 aligns across 8 bases. V shed 8 bases and J 0 bases; nucleotides not matched to a gene: 2. Germline CDR1 and CDR2: MRHNA and SNTAGT. The CDR3 extends over 13 amino acids. CDR3 sequence: CASAQGVNTEAFF. DNA for the CDR3: TGTGCCAGCGCACAGGGGGTGAACACTGAAGCTTTCTTT.

This chain connects TRBV9 to TRBJ1-3; D is unresolved. There are 14 residues in the CDR3. V was pared by 6 bases and J by 0 bases, with 10 bases between. Germline CDR1 is SGDLS and CDR2 is YYNGEE. The CDR3 sequence is CASNLGGSGNTIYF. The DNA of the CDR3 is TGTGCCAGCAACCTAGGCGGCTCTGGAAACACCATATATTTT.

The chain combines TRBV4-2 with TRBJ2-1; 15 bases fit TRBD2. The CDR3 spans 15 residues. The J segment lost 12 bases and the V segment lost 6 bases, leaving 9 bases of the junction unmatched. CDR1 is LGHNA, CDR2 YNFKEQ, per germline. This chain's CDR3 is CASRPPGLAGGGQFF. CDR3 coding DNA: TGTGCCAGCAGGCCCCCGGGACTAGCGGGAGGAGGGCAGTTCTTC.

The chain employs TRBV5-1 and TRBJ2-5; tentatively, D is TRBD1 (6 bases). Looked up from germline, CDR1 is SGHRS and CDR2 is YFSETQ. Trimming cost V 3 bases and J 5 bases, with 11 bases left between them. This CDR3 region has 13 residues. For the CDR3, the DNA is TGCGCCAGCAGCTGGGACATCGGGGAGACCCAGTACTTC. As protein: CASSWDIGETQYF. Supplemented by reference TRBV5-1 and TRBJ2-5, the full variable domain reads KAGVTQTPRYLIKTRGQQVTLSCSPISGHRSVSWYQQTPGQGLQFLFEYFSETQRNKGNFPGRFSGRQFSNSRSEMNVSTLELGDSALYLCASSWDIGETQYFGPGTRLLVL.

This rearrangement joins TRBV5-6 to TRBJ2-2; 12 bases are shared with TRBD2. The ends lost 4 bases at V and 6 bases at J; junction bases unmatched: 7. The CDR3 loop spans 16 amino acids. Germline V lookup: CDR1 SGHDT, CDR2 YYEEEE. CDR3 amino acids: CASSPTASGRAGELFF. For the CDR3, the DNA is TGTGCCAGCAGCCCAACGGCTAGCGGGAGGGCCGGGGAGCTGTTTTTT.

The chain recombines TRBV18 with TRBJ2-1; 7 nucleotides line up with TRBD2. The CDR3 sequence is 14 residues long. CDR1 is KGHSH, CDR2 LQKENI, per germline. Germline trimming cut 3 bases from V and 6 bases from J; bases unmatched to any gene: 5. In nucleotides, the CDR3 is TGTGCCAGCTCACCGGATAGGACTAGCAATGAGCAGTTCTTC. It encodes CASSPDRTSNEQFF.

This chain joins TRBV6-5 and TRBJ1-2, with TRBD1 identical over 7 bases. There are 13 residues in the CDR3. The V gene end was trimmed by 6 bases and the J gene end by 3 bases; junction bases not matched to a gene: 4. Germline V CDR1 and CDR2: MNHEY, SVGAGI. The CDR3 coding sequence is TGTGCCAGCAGCATAGACAGGGACTATGGCTACACCTTC. Amino acid sequence: CASSIDRDYGYTF.

The genes are TRBV6-5 and TRBJ2-3; 7 bases line up with TRBD2. The ends lost 5 bases at V and 1 base at J; junction bases unmatched: 6. This CDR3 has 15 amino acids. Germline CDR1 reads MNHEY; CDR2 reads SVGAGI. The CDR3 region has the DNA TGTGCCAGCAGTCGGCAGGCGGGAGGCACAGATACGCAGTATTTT. It codes for CASSRQAGGTDTQYF.

The V gene is TRBV12-5, the J gene TRBJ2-3, with 14 bases that match TRBD2. The CDR3 covers 19 residues. After removal of 4 bases from V and 1 base from J, the junction contained 10 bases not matched to a gene. The germline V gene has CDR1 LGHNT and CDR2 FRNRAP. This chain's CDR3 is CASGCSETSGRACTDTQYF. CDR3 in DNA: TGTGCTAGTGGTTGTTCTGAGACTAGCGGGAGGGCCTGCACAGATACGCAGTATTTT.

The V call is TRBV3-1 (or the pseudogene TRBV3-2), the J call TRBJ2-3; 7 nucleotides line up with TRBD2. The CDR3 extends over 15 amino acids. Trimming removed 4 bases from V and 0 bases from J; junction bases left unmatched: 4. CDR1 and CDR2 from the germline V gene are LGHDT and YNNKEL (reference sequence). As DNA, the CDR3 is TGTGCCAGCAGCCTTCTAGCGGCTAGCACAGATACGCAGTATTTT. It specifies CASSLLAASTDTQYF.

The chain employs TRBV15 and TRBJ1-2; weak D call: TRBD1 (5 bases). V dropped 5 bases and J dropped 6 bases, with 10 bases sitting between them. The germline V gene has CDR1 LNHNV and CDR2 YYDKDF (reference sequence). The CDR3 is made up of 12 amino acids. The CDR3 DNA reads as TGTGCCACCAGCCGAGGGGAGGATGGCTACACCTTC. It codes for CATSRGEDGYTF.

The count of this clone is one. V is TRBV7-2 and J is TRBJ1-5; D not resolved. Deletions cut 1 base from V and 7 bases from J, with 8 bases between. Germline V gene sequence: CDR1 SGHTA, CDR2 FQGNSA. The CDR3 contains 13 residues. The CDR3 DNA reads TGTGCCAGCAGCTTAGTGGAGAGGCAGCCCCAGCATTTT. This encodes CASSLVERQPQHF.

The J gene is TRBJ1-1, the V gene TRBV5-1, with D tentatively TRBD1 (6 bases). The CDR3 spans 16 residues. Per the germline V gene, CDR1 is SGHRS and CDR2 is YFSETQ. V dropped 4 bases and J dropped 0 bases, with 16 bases sitting between them. In nucleotides, the CDR3 is TGCGCCAGCAGCCCCTCCGGGACAAACATGAACACTGAAGCTTTCTTT. This codes for CASSPSGTNMNTEAFF. Based on the CDR3 plus reference TRBV5-1 and TRBJ1-1, the full variable domain is KAGVTQTPRYLIKTRGQQVTLSCSPISGHRSVSWYQQTPGQGLQFLFEYFSETQRNKGNFPGRFSGRQFSNSRSEMNVSTLELGDSALYLCASSPSGTNMNTEAFFGQGTRLTVV.

The chain uses TRBV3-1 (or the pseudogene TRBV3-2) and TRBJ1-5, with a weak D call TRBD1 (6 bases). The germline V gene has CDR1 LGHDT and CDR2 YNNKEL (reference sequence). Trimming removed 0 bases from V and 2 bases from J, with 17 bases in between. CDR3 length: 18 residues. The chain's CDR3 is CASSQDIRGRGGNQPQHF. CDR3 nucleotide sequence: TGTGCCAGCAGCCAAGATATTCGGGGCAGGGGAGGCAATCAGCCCCAGCATTTT.

The chain employs TRBV11-1 and TRBJ1-1; 9 nucleotides align to TRBD1. V was clipped by 5 bases and J by 7 bases; unmatched bases: 5. The CDR3 consists of 13 residues. CDR1 and CDR2 (germline): SGHAT, FQDESV (reference sequence). The CDR3 region has the DNA TGTGCCAGCAGCCGGGACAGGGTGGATGAAGCTTTCTTT. Its protein is CASSRDRVDEAFF.

The chain couples TRBV7-9 to TRBJ2-7; D is perhaps TRBD2 (7 bases). The CDR3 loop spans 13 amino acids. The V gene's germline CDR1 is SEHNR and CDR2 FQNEAQ (reference sequence). Trimming shortened V by 4 bases and J by 4 bases, and 11 bases separated the two germline ends. This chain's CDR3 is CASSSGGPYEQYF. DNA of the CDR3: TGTGCCAGCAGCTCCGGGGGGCCTTACGAGCAGTACTTC.

This sequence joins TRBV2 and TRBJ2-7, with TRBD1 matching over 10 bases. J was trimmed by 4 bases and V by 6 bases; bases with no gene match: 12. CDR1 is SNHLY and CDR2 is FYNNEI in the germline V gene. This CDR3 region has 16 residues. In DNA, the CDR3 is TGTGCCAGCAGCCCTCACGGGGACAGGGGAGGATACGAGCAGTACGTC. It is translated as CASSPHGDRGGYEQYV.

This clone has a single count. V gene TRBV5-1 combines with J gene TRBJ1-1; 9 bases line up with TRBD1. The CDR3 consists of 14 residues. J gave up 3 bases and V 6 bases, and 6 bases lay outside the gene matches. Germline V gene data show CDR1 as SGHRS and CDR2 as YFSETQ. The CDR3 bases are TGCGCCAGCACCGGGGGACAGGGCTACACTGAAGCTTTCTTT. Translation: CASTGGQGYTEAFF.